Below are 25 T cell receptor beta chains sequenced from a single sample in a study of T cell responses to AZD1222 COVID-19 vaccine. Generated by immunoSEQ multiplex PCR, the TCRdb table keeps only in-frame clones and is missing some. The sample shows 100,000 to 150,000 clones, 92% of them seen only once. The sequenced sample was peripheral blood, obtained on day 0 of AZD1222 vaccination. The source of these receptors is an adult in good health.

The V and J genes are TRBV6-5 and TRBJ1-6; tentative D call: TRBD1 (5 bases). The germline V gene has CDR1 MNHEY and CDR2 SVGAGI. The CDR3 spans 13 residues. Trimming pared 6 bases from V and 7 bases from J, leaving 10 bases between. CDR3 protein: CASRQRGNSPLHF. The CDR3 DNA follows: TGTGCCAGCAGGCAAAGGGGAAATTCACCCCTCCACTTT.

The rearrangement uses TRBV2 and TRBJ2-7; the D gene is possibly TRBD2 (6 bases). CDR3 length: 15 residues. The V and J ends lost 1 base and 0 bases respectively, with 10 bases between them. Germline CDR1 and CDR2: SNHLY and FYNNEI. In DNA form, the CDR3 reads TGTGCCAGCAGTGAAGTAGCGGAAAGCTCCTACGAGCAGTACTTC. It specifies CASSEVAESSYEQYF.

This clone appeared a single time. V is TRBV19 and J is TRBJ2-5; D not certain. With 3 bases removed from V and 5 bases from J, the gap between germline ends came to 10 bases. The CDR3 has 13 residues. In germline, CDR1 is LNHDA, CDR2 SQIVND (reference sequence). CDR3: CASSMQKVETQYF. The CDR3 DNA reads TGTGCCAGTAGTATGCAGAAGGTGGAGACCCAGTACTTC.

The chain uses TRBV11-2 and TRBJ1-1; D may be TRBD1 (6 bases). The germline CDR1 and CDR2 sequences are SGHAT and FQNNGV. The CDR3 has 11 residues. Deletions cut 6 bases from V and 8 bases from J, with 10 bases between. This chain's CDR3 is CASRQGLEAFF. CDR3 nucleotide sequence: TGTGCCAGCAGACAGGGATTGGAAGCTTTCTTT.

The chain couples TRBV6-5 to TRBJ1-6; D is undetermined. Germline V gene data show CDR1 as MNHEY and CDR2 as SVGAGI. V dropped 9 bases and J dropped 7 bases, with 13 bases sitting between them. The CDR3 is 13 residues long. CDR3 region: CASRAQTNSPLHF. CDR3 in DNA: TGTGCCAGTCGGGCCCAGACAAATTCACCCCTCCACTTT.

This clone was found once. The CDR3: CASSLVVADTQYF. The DNA of the CDR3 is TGTGCCAGCAGCCTGGTAGTGGCAGATACGCAGTATTTT. The genes are TRBV3-1 (or the pseudogene TRBV3-2) and TRBJ2-3, with D uncertain. The V end lost 4 bases, the J end lost 4 bases, and 9 bases lay between the germline ends. The germline CDR1 and CDR2 sequences are LGHDT and YNNKEL (reference sequence). CDR3 size: 13 residues.

This sequence joins TRBV21-1 and TRBJ2-2; the table names TRBD1, a call not compared with the DNA. TRBV21-1 constitutes a pseudogene. There are 17 residues in the CDR3. For the CDR3, the DNA is TGTGCCAGCAGCAAAGACCCCACAATTCCGAACACCGGGGAGCTGTTTTTT. Translated, it gives CASSKDPTIPNTGELFF.

The rearrangement joins TRBV2 to TRBJ1-6; TRBD1 aligns across 7 bases. This CDR3 spans 13 amino acids. The germline V gene encodes CDR1 SNHLY and CDR2 FYNNEI. The trim removed 6 bases at V and 11 bases at J, leaving 7 bases unmatched. The CDR3 loop reads CASRHDREAPLHF. DNA for the CDR3: TGTGCCAGCAGGCACGACAGGGAGGCACCCCTCCACTTT.

The chain carries TRBV7-9 and TRBJ2-7, with 9 bases fitting TRBD2. This CDR3 spans 16 amino acids. Germline loops: CDR1 SEHNR, CDR2 FQNEAQ (reference sequence). J lost 5 bases, V lost 5 bases, and 13 bases had no gene match. CDR3 nucleotide sequence: TGTGCCAGCAGCGATAGGCGGCGGGGGGGCTTTAACGAGCAGTACTTC. Encoded protein: CASSDRRRGGFNEQYF.

V and J are TRBV11-2 and TRBJ2-7, with D possibly TRBD1 on 5 matching bases. The V end was cut by 0 bases, the J end by 4 bases, with 19 bases between. Germline lookup yields CDR1 SGHAT and CDR2 FQNNGV. The CDR3 consists of 17 residues. The CDR3 protein is CASSLDLGQGNKYEQYF. In nucleotides, the CDR3 is TGTGCCAGCAGCTTAGATTTGGGGCAGGGAAATAAGTACGAGCAGTACTTC.

The chain uses TRBV5-1 and TRBJ1-1; D might be TRBD1 (6 bases). The V and J ends lost 4 bases and 3 bases respectively, with 13 bases between them. Germline V gives CDR1 SGHRS, CDR2 YFSETQ. CDR3 length equals 14 residues. This chain's CDR3 is CASSEQGGDTEAFF. The DNA of the CDR3 is TGCGCCAGCAGCGAACAGGGTGGAGACACTGAAGCTTTCTTT.

The rearrangement joins TRBV4-3 to TRBJ2-5, with D possibly TRBD2 on 5 matching bases. The CDR3 is 13 residues long. The V gene's germline CDR1 is LGHNA and CDR2 YSLEER. V lost 1 base to trimming and J lost 7 bases, with 10 bases between them. This CDR3 reads CASSQGLRGTQYF. In DNA, the CDR3 is TGCGCCAGCAGCCAAGGGTTACGGGGGACCCAGTACTTC.

V and J are TRBV30 and TRBJ1-6; no reliable D call. Germline values: CDR1 GTSNPN, CDR2 SVGIG (reference sequence). V lost 4 bases and J lost 3, with 7 bases in between. The length of the CDR3 is 13 residues. This chain's CDR3 is CAWTRGYNSPLHF. CDR3 coding DNA: TGTGCCTGGACCCGGGGCTATAATTCACCCCTCCACTTT.

This clone was detected once. J is TRBJ1-3 and V is TRBV3-1 (or the pseudogene TRBV3-2), with no clear D. This CDR3 has 17 residues. Per germline, CDR1 LGHDT and CDR2 YNNKEL (reference sequence). V dropped 0 bases and J dropped 2 bases, with 14 bases sitting between them. In DNA form, the CDR3 reads TGTGCCAGCAGCCAAGATGTCAGGCTGACACCTGGAAACACCATATATTTT. Translation: CASSQDVRLTPGNTIYF.

The gene calls are TRBV5-1 and TRBJ2-5; 7 bases line up with TRBD1. CDR1 and CDR2 from the germline V gene are SGHRS and YFSETQ. CDR3 length equals 17 residues. Unmatched junction bases numbered 17, after V lost 4 bases and J lost 5 bases. The CDR3 reads CASSEKLQGVGRETQYF. CDR3 in DNA: TGCGCCAGCAGCGAAAAACTCCAGGGGGTAGGCCGGGAGACCCAGTACTTC.

The chain recombines TRBV14 with TRBJ1-1; D gene uncertain. The CDR3 contains 14 residues. Germline V gene sequence: CDR1 SGHDN, CDR2 FVKESK. Trimming cost V 10 bases and J 4 bases, with 19 bases left between them. This chain's CDR3 is CATWGGAGVTEAFF. As DNA, the CDR3 is TGTGCCACCTGGGGTGGAGCTGGGGTCACTGAAGCTTTCTTT.

The rearrangement joins TRBV11-2 to TRBJ2-1; possible D gene TRBD2, 6 bases. The CDR3 is 18 amino acids. Trimming shortened V by 1 base and J by 2 bases, and 18 bases separated the two germline ends. CDR1 and CDR2 from the germline V gene are SGHAT and FQNNGV. CDR3 coding DNA: TGTGCCAGCAGCTTAGTTTACGTCGGAGGGAAGGCCTACAATGAGCAGTTCTTC. Amino acid sequence: CASSLVYVGGKAYNEQFF. Together with reference TRBV11-2 and TRBJ2-1, the CDR3 gives the full variable domain: EAGVAQSPRYKIIEKRQSVAFWCNPISGHATLYWYQQILGQGPKLLIQFQNNGVVDDSQLPKDRFSAERLKGVDSTLKIQPAKLEDSAVYLCASSLVYVGGKAYNEQFFGPGTRLTVL.

The chain recombines TRBV4-3 with TRBJ1-3; D is uncertain. The germline V and J ends were trimmed by 1 base and 0 bases, with 10 bases remaining between them. Germline V gene data show CDR1 as LGHNA and CDR2 as YSLEER. The CDR3 covers 16 residues. CDR3 residues: CASSQGLGSSGNTIYF. The DNA for the CDR3 is TGCGCCAGCAGCCAAGGCTTGGGGAGCTCTGGAAACACCATATATTTT.

This chain uses TRBV25-1 with TRBJ2-2; weak D call: TRBD1 (5 bases). CDR3 length: 16 amino acids. Germline CDR1 is MGHDK and CDR2 is SYGVNS. The V end lost 1 base, the J end lost 2 bases, and 11 bases lay between the germline ends. The CDR3 reads CASSELGQGNTGELFF. CDR3 bases: TGTGCCAGCAGTGAATTAGGGCAGGGCAACACCGGGGAGCTGTTTTTT.

The chain has TRBV5-6 and TRBJ1-5; D gene uncertain. Trimming took off 4 bases at V and 7 bases at J, with 15 bases between the two ends. The CDR3 contains 14 residues. Germline V gene lookup returns CDR1 SGHDT and CDR2 YYEEEE. The CDR3 sequence: CASSQQSGLQPQHF. The CDR3 region has the DNA TGTGCCAGCAGCCAACAGTCTGGGTTACAGCCCCAGCATTTT.

The chain couples TRBV19 to TRBJ1-3; D is unresolved. Germline-derived CDR1 and CDR2 are LNHDA and SQIVND (reference sequence). Trimming shortened V by 5 bases and J by 0 bases, and 8 bases separated the two germline ends. The CDR3 is made up of 14 amino acids. CDR3 DNA sequence: TGTGCCAGTAGTCTCATGAGCTCTGGAAACACCATATATTTT. This encodes CASSLMSSGNTIYF.

The gene calls are TRBV4-3 and TRBJ2-3; 7 bases match TRBD2. Germline V lookup: CDR1 LGHNA, CDR2 YSLEER. V trimming: 0 bases; J trimming: 6 bases; junction bases outside the gene matches: 15. The CDR3 runs 18 residues. Here the CDR3 DNA reads TGCGCCAGCAGCCAAGAAAACCCGTCTAGCGGCCTGGGGGATACGCAGTATTTT. Protein: CASSQENPSSGLGDTQYF.

The table lists this clone with a few counts. V gene TRBV11-2 combines with J gene TRBJ2-7, with D possibly called TRBD1 or TRBD2 (5 bases each). Germline V gene sequence: CDR1 SGHAT, CDR2 FQNNGV. V gave up 5 bases and J gave up 2 bases, with 16 bases separating them. This CDR3 region has 15 residues. The CDR3 DNA reads as TGTGCCAGCAGCCCGATCTCCGGGGACGCCTACGAGCAGTACTTC. This translates into CASSPISGDAYEQYF.

About this clone itself: At one of its ends the junction is not consistent with the germline gene, which may arise from a read error. The chain employs TRBV9 and TRBJ1-1; unclear D gene. This CDR3 has 13 residues. Germline V gene sequence: CDR1 SGDLS, CDR2 YYNGEE. The CDR3 nucleotides are TGTGCCAGCAGCCATACCCTATCACCCGGGCCGACTTTT. Residues: CASSHTLSPGPTF.

V and J are TRBV27 and TRBJ1-5, with D unclear. Looked up from germline, CDR1 is MNHEY and CDR2 is SMNVEV (reference sequence). The CDR3 is made up of 12 amino acids. V was clipped by 3 bases and J by 3 bases, with 3 bases between them. The CDR3 spells CASSFINQPQHF. The CDR3 DNA sequence: TGTGCCAGCAGTTTCATCAATCAGCCCCAGCATTTT.